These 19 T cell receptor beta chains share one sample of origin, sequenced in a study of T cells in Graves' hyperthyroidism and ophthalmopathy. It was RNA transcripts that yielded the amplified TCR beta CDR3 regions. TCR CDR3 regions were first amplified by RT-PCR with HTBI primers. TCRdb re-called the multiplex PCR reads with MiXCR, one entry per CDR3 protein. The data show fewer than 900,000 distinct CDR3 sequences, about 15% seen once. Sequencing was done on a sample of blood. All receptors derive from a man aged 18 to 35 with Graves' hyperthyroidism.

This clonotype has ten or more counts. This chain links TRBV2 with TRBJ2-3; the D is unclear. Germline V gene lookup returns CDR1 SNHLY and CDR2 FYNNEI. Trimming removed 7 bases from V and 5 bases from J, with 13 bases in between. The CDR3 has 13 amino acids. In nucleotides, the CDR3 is TGTGCCAGCAATCCGGCCCGCGGAGATACGCAGTATTTT. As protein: CASNPARGDTQYF.

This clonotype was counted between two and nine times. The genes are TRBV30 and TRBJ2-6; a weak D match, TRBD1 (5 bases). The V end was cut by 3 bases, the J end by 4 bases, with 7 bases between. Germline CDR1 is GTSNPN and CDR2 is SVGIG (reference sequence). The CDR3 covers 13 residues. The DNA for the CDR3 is TGTGCCTGGAGGACAGCCGGGGCCAACGTCCTGACTTTC. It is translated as CAWRTAGANVLTF.

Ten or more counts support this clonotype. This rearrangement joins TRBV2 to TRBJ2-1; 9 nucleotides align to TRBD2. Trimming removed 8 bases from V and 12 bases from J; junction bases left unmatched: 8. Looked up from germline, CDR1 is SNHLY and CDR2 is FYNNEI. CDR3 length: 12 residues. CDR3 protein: CASPKGAGGQFF. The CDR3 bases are TGTGCCAGCCCGAAAGGAGCGGGGGGGCAGTTCTTC.

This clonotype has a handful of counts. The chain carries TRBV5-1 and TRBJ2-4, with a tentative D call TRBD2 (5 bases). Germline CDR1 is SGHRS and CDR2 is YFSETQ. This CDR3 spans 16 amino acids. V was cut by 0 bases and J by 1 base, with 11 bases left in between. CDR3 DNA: TGCGCCAGCAGCTTGGGAACGGGAATGGCCAAAAACATTCAGTACTTC. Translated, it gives CASSLGTGMAKNIQYF. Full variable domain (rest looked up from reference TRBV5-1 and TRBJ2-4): KAGVTQTPRYLIKTRGQQVTLSCSPISGHRSVSWYQQTPGQGLQFLFEYFSETQRNKGNFPGRFSGRQFSNSRSEMNVSTLELGDSALYLCASSLGTGMAKNIQYFGAGTRLSVL.

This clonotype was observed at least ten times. CDR3 DNA sequence: TGTGCCAGCAGCTTAGCTGGGGGGAAAGAGCAGTTCTTC. Encoded protein: CASSLAGGKEQFF. This sequence joins TRBV7-9 and TRBJ2-1, with a tentative D call TRBD2 (6 bases). Germline V gene lookup returns CDR1 SEHNR and CDR2 FQNEAQ (reference sequence). The CDR3 spans 13 residues. V was pared by 0 bases and J by 10 bases, with 10 bases between.

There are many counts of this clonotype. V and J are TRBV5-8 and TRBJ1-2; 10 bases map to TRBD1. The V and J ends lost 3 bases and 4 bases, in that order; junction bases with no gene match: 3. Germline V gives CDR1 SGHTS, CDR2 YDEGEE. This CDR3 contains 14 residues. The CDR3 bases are TGTGCCAGCAGCTGGGGACAGGGGTTCTATGGCTACACCTTC. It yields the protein CASSWGQGFYGYTF.

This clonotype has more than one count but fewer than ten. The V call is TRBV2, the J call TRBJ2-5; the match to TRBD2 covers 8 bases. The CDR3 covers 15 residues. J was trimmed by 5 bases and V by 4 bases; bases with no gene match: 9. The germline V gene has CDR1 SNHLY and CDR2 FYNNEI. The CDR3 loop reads CASSGEAGVGETQYF. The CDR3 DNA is TGTGCCAGCAGTGGCGAAGCGGGAGTGGGGGAGACCCAGTACTTC.

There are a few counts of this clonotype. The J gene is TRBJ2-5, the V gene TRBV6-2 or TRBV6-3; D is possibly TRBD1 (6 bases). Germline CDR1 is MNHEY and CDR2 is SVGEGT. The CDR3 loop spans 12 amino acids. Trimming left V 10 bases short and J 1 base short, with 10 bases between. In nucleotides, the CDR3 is TGTGCCACCCGGACAGTCCAAGAGACCCAGTACTTC. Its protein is CATRTVQETQYF.

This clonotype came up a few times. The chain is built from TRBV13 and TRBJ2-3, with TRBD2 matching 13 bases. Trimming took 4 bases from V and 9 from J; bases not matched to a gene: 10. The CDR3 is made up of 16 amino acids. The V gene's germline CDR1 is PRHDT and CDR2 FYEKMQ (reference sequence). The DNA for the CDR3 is TGTGCCAGCAGCTCAGAGGAGACTAGCGGGAGGAGGACGCAGTATTTT. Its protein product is CASSSEETSGRRTQYF.

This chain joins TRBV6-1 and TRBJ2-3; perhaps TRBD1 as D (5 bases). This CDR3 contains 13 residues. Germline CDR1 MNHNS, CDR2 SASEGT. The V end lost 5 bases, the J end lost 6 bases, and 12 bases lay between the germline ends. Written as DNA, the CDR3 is TGTGCCAGCAGTCCCACAGGTTTTGATACGCAGTATTTT. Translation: CASSPTGFDTQYF.

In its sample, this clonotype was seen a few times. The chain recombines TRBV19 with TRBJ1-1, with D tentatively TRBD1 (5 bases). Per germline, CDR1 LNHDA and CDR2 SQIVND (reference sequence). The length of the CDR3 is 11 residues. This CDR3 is CARGSETEAFF. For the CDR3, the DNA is TGTGCAAGGGGTAGTGAGACTGAAGCTTTCTTT.

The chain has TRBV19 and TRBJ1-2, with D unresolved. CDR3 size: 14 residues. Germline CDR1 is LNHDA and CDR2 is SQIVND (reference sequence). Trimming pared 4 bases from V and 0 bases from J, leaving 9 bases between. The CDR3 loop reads CASSTGLANYGYTF. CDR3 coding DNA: TGTGCCAGTAGTACAGGCCTCGCTAACTATGGCTACACCTTC.

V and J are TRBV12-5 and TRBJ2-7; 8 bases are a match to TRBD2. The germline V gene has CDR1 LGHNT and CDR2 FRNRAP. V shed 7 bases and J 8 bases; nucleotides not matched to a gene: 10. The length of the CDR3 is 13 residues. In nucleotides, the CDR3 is TGTGCTAGTGCCCCAGCGGGAGTACTTCAGCAGTACTTC. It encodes CASAPAGVLQQYF.

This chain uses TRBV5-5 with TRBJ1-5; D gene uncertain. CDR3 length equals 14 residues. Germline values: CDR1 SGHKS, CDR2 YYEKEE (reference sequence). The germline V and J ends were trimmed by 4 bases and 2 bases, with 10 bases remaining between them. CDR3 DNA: TGTGCCAGCAGCCGTGACGGAGGCAATCAGCCCCAGCATTTT. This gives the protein CASSRDGGNQPQHF. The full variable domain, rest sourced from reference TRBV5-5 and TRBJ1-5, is DAGVTQSPTHLIKTRGQQVTLRCSPISGHKSVSWYQQVLGQGPQFIFQYYEKEERGRGNFPDRFSARQFPNYSSELNVNALLLGDSALYLCASSRDGGNQPQHFGDGTRLSIL.

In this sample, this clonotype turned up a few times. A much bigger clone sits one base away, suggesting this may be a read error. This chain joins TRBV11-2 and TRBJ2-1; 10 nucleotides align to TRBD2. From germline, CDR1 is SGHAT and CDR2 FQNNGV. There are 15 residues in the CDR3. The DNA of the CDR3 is TGTGCCAGCAGCTTAGCTAGCGGGAGCCTCTATGAGCAGCTCTTC. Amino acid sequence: CASSLASGSLYEQLF. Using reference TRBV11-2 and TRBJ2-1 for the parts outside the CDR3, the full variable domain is EAGVAQSPRYKIIEKRQSVAFWCNPISGHATLYWYQQILGQGPKLLIQFQNNGVVDDSQLPKDRFSAERLKGVDSTLKIQPAKLEDSAVYLCASSLASGSLYEQLFGPGTRLTVL.

The CDR3 loop is CSANSGSSYEQYF. The CDR3 DNA sequence: TGCAGTGCTAATAGCGGAAGCTCCTACGAGCAGTACTTC. The rearrangement links TRBV20-1 to TRBJ2-7; TRBD2 is a possible D gene (6 bases). CDR3 length equals 13 residues. V was shortened by 4 bases and J by 0 bases, with 10 bases between the two germline ends. Germline CDR1 reads DFQATT; CDR2 reads SNEGSKA (reference sequence).

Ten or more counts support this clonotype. For the CDR3, the DNA is TGTGCCACCAGCTCCCCCCCGGAATACGAGCAGTACTTC. Encoded protein: CATSSPPEYEQYF. The chain joins TRBV15 to TRBJ2-7; no reliable D call. V lost 5 bases, J lost 4 bases, and 12 bases lay in between. The CDR3 is 13 amino acids. Germline V gives CDR1 LNHNV, CDR2 YYDKDF (reference sequence).

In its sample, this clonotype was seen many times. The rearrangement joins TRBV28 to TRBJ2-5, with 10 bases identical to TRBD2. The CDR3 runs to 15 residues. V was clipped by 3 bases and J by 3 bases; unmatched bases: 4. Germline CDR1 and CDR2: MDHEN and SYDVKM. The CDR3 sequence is CASSLPTSGKETQYF. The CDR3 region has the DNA TGTGCCAGCAGTTTGCCCACTAGCGGGAAAGAGACCCAGTACTTC.

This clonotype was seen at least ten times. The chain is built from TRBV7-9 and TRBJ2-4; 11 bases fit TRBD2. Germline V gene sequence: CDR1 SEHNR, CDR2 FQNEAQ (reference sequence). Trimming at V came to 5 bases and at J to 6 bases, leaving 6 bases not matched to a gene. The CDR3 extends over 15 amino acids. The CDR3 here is CASSLTSGRGNIQYF. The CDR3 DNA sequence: TGTGCCAGCAGCCTAACTAGCGGGAGAGGAAACATTCAGTACTTC.